This TCR beta chain emerged from a study of shared clonotypes between healthy human individuals. Points from the study as a whole: In general, naive subsets displayed greater estimated richness than memory subsets did. Large depth notwithstanding, sorted-subset sequencing proved incomplete by rarefaction.

The authors loaded roughly 180 ng DNA, some 32,000 T cell genomes, into sorted-subset replicate PCRs. The protocol was immunoSEQ multiplex PCR, while the TCRdb copy is restricted to in-frame clones and leaves out a portion. The data show about 2 million clones, with just under 95% seen just once and about 1.1% held by the top ten. With respect to this clone: Its antigen is undetermined.

CD45RO negativity and positive selection for CCR7 defined naive CD8 cells, a population that excluded terminally differentiated effector memory CD45RA+ cells. The germline V gene has CDR1 MNHEY and CDR2 SMNVEV (reference sequence). The CDR3 runs 15 residues. Trimming took 3 bases from V and 7 from J, leaving 16 bases between them. J is TRBJ2-1 and V is TRBV27; D is perhaps TRBD2 (5 bases). Sequencing was carried out using naive CD8+ T cells sorted from blood. The source of this sequence is a man aged 18 to 35 in good health. In DNA form, the CDR3 reads TGTGCCAGCAGTTTCAGCGGAGTTAGGTGGAATGAGCAGTTCTTC. Its translation: CASSFSGVRWNEQFF.